This T cell receptor (beta chain) came from a study of T cell repertoires in cytomegalovirus infection. On this clonotype: Its matching antigen is unknown.

One entry per CDR3 protein, called by TCRdb with MiXCR from the reads. The sample gives approximately 150,000 distinct CDR3 sequences, 17% of which show up once; around a sixth is in the top ten. Broader study findings: Using cumulative public TCR beta family frequency, the authors identified those who carried CMV together with the relevant HLA.

Germline values: CDR1 SGHTA, CDR2 FQGNSA. After removal of 4 bases from V and 3 bases from J, the junction contained 2 bases not matched to a gene. This CDR3 contains 13 residues. The rearrangement links TRBV7-2 to TRBJ2-7; 8 positions match TRBD1. This sequence originates from a human donor in good health (CMV status not recorded). Some clones in this sample may be carry-over from other donors' samples. Material for sequencing was CD8+ T cells from PBMCs. Here the CDR3 reads CASSWGQDYEQYF. The CDR3 DNA reads as TGTGCCAGCAGCTGGGGACAGGACTACGAGCAGTACTTC.